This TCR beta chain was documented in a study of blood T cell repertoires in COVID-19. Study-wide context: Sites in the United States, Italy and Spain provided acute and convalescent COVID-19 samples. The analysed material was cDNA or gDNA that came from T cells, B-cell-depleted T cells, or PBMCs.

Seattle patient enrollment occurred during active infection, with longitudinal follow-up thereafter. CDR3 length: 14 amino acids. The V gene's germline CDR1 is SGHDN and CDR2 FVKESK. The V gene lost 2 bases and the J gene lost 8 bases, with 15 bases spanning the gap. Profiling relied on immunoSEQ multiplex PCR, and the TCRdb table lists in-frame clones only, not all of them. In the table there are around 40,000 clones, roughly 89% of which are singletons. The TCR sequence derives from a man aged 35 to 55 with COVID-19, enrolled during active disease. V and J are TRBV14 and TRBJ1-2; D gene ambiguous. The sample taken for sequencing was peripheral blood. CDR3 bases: TGTGCCAGCAGCCAACCTGACGGGGTATCGGGCTACACCTTC. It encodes CASSQPDGVSGYTF.